This T cell receptor beta chain stems from a study of T cells after yellow fever vaccination. Overall study results and limits: Clones that expanded after primary vaccination mostly reappeared after the booster (96% CD4, approximately 87% CD8).

Germline CDR1 MNHEY, CDR2 SVGAGI. The CDR3 is 17 residues long, ends included. This clonotype was seen many times. Its cognate antigen is unknown. It is unclear where the CDR3 begins or ends on the DNA, so no DNA is shown, and the CDR3 is as TCRdb lists it. Synthesis of TCR cDNA relied on 5'RACE template switching, which attached a universal primer site and UMIs. MiXCR, applied by TCRdb to the 5' RACE reads, yields one record per CDR3 protein. The sample contains around 310,000 distinct CDR3 sequences, about 9.5% of which appear only once. The input for sequencing was PBMCs, taken on the day of the first yellow fever vaccination. The chain employs TRBV6-5 and TRBJ2-2; the table's D call, TRBD1, has no DNA check behind it. The receptor was derived from a man younger than 35 who received the YFV17D yellow fever vaccine. The CDR3 reads CASSYSPAGRTRGSCFF.